This TCR beta chain was sequenced for a study of T cell responses to AZD1222 COVID-19 vaccine. This table comes from immunoSEQ multiplex PCR, and its TCRdb copy is limited to in-frame clones, with some not included. The sample comprises just over 90,000 clones, 80% to 90% of which are singletons, and roughly 2.7% rests with the top ten. There are 13 residues in the CDR3. Germline loops: CDR1 MNHEY, CDR2 SMNVEV (reference sequence). The V and J ends lost 1 base and 5 bases respectively, with 6 bases between them. The specimen comprised peripheral blood, sampled 28 days after the second AZD1222 dose. The sequence was obtained from an adult who received the AZD1222 COVID-19 vaccine. The chain is built from TRBV27 and TRBJ2-1; D remains ambiguous. The CDR3 DNA sequence: TGTGCCAGCAGTTTATTTGGCGACAATGAGCAGTTCTTC. This gives the protein CASSLFGDNEQFF.